One and the same sample provided the 21 T cell receptor beta chains below, sequenced in a study of cytomegalovirus exposure and HLA in healthy donors. Libraries were prepared by immunoSEQ multiplex PCR; TCRdb keeps only in-frame clonotypes and omits some of them. The sample holds about 220,000 clones, around nine tenths seen once. The specimen sequenced was PBMCs. The receptor source for this set is a young woman in good health and CMV-seronegative.

J is TRBJ2-7 and V is TRBV5-1; D gene ambiguous. The V gene lost 0 bases and the J gene lost 0 bases, with 7 bases spanning the gap. From germline, CDR1 is SGHRS and CDR2 YFSETQ. This CDR3 has 14 amino acids. The CDR3 spells CASSLEPYSYEQYF. The CDR3 nucleotides are TGCGCCAGCAGCTTGGAGCCCTACTCCTACGAGCAGTACTTC.

This chain uses TRBV7-2 with TRBJ2-7; D is perhaps TRBD1 (6 bases). With 5 bases removed from V and 3 bases from J, the gap between germline ends came to 14 bases. The CDR3 totals 14 residues. The germline V gene encodes CDR1 SGHTA and CDR2 FQGNSA. The CDR3 sequence is CASSETGSHYEQYF. CDR3 nucleotide sequence: TGTGCCAGCAGCGAAACAGGGTCGCACTACGAGCAGTACTTC.

The chain carries TRBV4-3 and TRBJ2-1, with TRBD2 identical over 13 bases. The CDR3 runs to 15 residues. The ends lost 4 bases at V and 7 bases at J; junction bases unmatched: 4. Germline CDR1 reads LGHNA; CDR2 reads YSLEER. The CDR3 nucleotides are TGCGCCAGCAGCCTCCGACTAGCGGGAGGAAATGAGCAGTTCTTC. This encodes CASSLRLAGGNEQFF.

The rearrangement uses TRBV6-5 and TRBJ1-1; D is uncertain. The CDR3 is made up of 15 amino acids. From germline, CDR1 is MNHEY and CDR2 SVGAGI. The V gene lost 0 bases and the J gene lost 1 base, with 9 bases spanning the gap. The CDR3 DNA is TGTGCCAGCAGTTACTCGAAGCGGGGGAACACTGAAGCTTTCTTT. Translating gives CASSYSKRGNTEAFF.

The CDR3 region is CASSHFKLIRDRVVDHYGYTF. The CDR3 nucleotides are TGCGCCAGCAGTCACTTCAAACTAATCCGGGACAGGGTTGTGGATCACTATGGCTACACCTTC. The chain has TRBV23-1 and TRBJ1-2; 9 bases are shared with TRBD1. TRBV23-1 belongs to the ORF category, with a function that is uncertain. The CDR3 loop spans 21 amino acids. J gave up 3 bases and V 3 bases, and 23 bases lay outside the gene matches.

The table lists this clone with a count of one. The gene calls are TRBV25-1 and TRBJ2-3, with 8 nucleotides matching TRBD2. With 4 bases clipped from V and 1 base from J, the junction kept 7 bases outside the gene matches. In germline, CDR1 is MGHDK, CDR2 SYGVNS. This CDR3 has 16 residues. The CDR3: CASSGWTSRRTDTQYF. The CDR3 bases are TGTGCCAGCAGTGGTTGGACTAGCCGACGCACAGATACGCAGTATTTT.

The chain's CDR3 is CASKKAGESYEQYF. Written as DNA, the CDR3 is TGTGCCAGCAAAAAAGCGGGAGAGTCCTACGAGCAGTACTTC. The rearrangement joins TRBV27 to TRBJ2-7; 8 bases line up with TRBD2. This CDR3 contains 14 residues. With 7 bases clipped from V and 1 base from J, the junction kept 6 bases outside the gene matches. Germline values: CDR1 MNHEY, CDR2 SMNVEV (reference sequence).

The gene calls are TRBV2 and TRBJ1-5, with 9 nucleotides matching TRBD1. J gave up 7 bases and V 7 bases, and 5 bases lay outside the gene matches. The CDR3 length is 13 residues. Germline V gene lookup returns CDR1 SNHLY and CDR2 FYNNEI. The DNA for the CDR3 is TGTGCCAGCACCTGGACAGGGGACCAGCCCCAGCATTTT. Protein: CASTWTGDQPQHF. The full variable domain, completed using reference TRBV2 and TRBJ1-5, is EPEVTQTPSHQVTQMGQEVILRCVPISNHLYFYWYRQILGQKVEFLVSFYNNEISEKSEIFDDQFSVERPDGSNFTLKIRSTKLEDSAMYFCASTWTGDQPQHFGDGTRLSIL.

V usage is TRBV27 and J usage is TRBJ2-7; D is uncertain. The CDR3 consists of 14 residues. CDR1 and CDR2 from the germline V gene are MNHEY and SMNVEV (reference sequence). V lost 4 bases to trimming and J lost 3 bases, with 13 bases between them. CDR3: CASSSESKFYEQYF. The CDR3 DNA sequence: TGTGCCAGCAGTTCGGAGTCCAAGTTCTACGAGCAGTACTTC.

This clone was counted a single time. The rearrangement uses TRBV28 and TRBJ2-3, with 13 bases matching TRBD2. V gave up 4 bases and J gave up 8 bases; unmatched junction bases: 9. Germline CDR1 MDHEN, CDR2 SYDVKM. The CDR3 extends over 16 amino acids. CDR3 in DNA: TGTGCCAGCAGTTCGAGGGTGGGACTAGCGGGACCTACGCAGTATTTT. Translation gives CASSSRVGLAGPTQYF.

This chain joins TRBV19 and TRBJ2-7; 11 bases fit TRBD2. Unmatched junction bases numbered 9, after V lost 8 bases and J lost 0 bases. CDR3 size: 16 residues. Germline CDR1 reads LNHDA; CDR2 reads SQIVND (reference sequence). CDR3 protein: CASEGTSGRSSYEQYF. The CDR3 DNA follows: TGTGCCAGTGAAGGGACTAGCGGTAGGAGCTCCTACGAGCAGTACTTC.

This chain uses TRBV5-1 with TRBJ1-2; weak D call: TRBD1 (6 bases). Per the germline V gene, CDR1 is SGHRS and CDR2 is YFSETQ. The CDR3 runs to 15 residues. V lost 4 bases and J 4 bases, leaving 17 bases between the germline ends. CDR3 nucleotide sequence: TGCGCCAGCAGCAGCATCACAGGGATACTCTATGGCTACACCTTC. Translation gives CASSSITGILYGYTF.

The J gene is TRBJ2-7, the V gene TRBV6-6, with a tentative D call TRBD1 (6 bases). There are 14 residues in the CDR3. Germline V gene sequence: CDR1 MNHNY, CDR2 SVGAGI (reference sequence). V shed 5 bases and J shed 2 bases, with 13 bases lying between them. CDR3 amino acids: CASSHREGTYEQYF. The CDR3, as DNA: TGTGCCAGCAGTCACAGGGAAGGGACCTACGAGCAGTACTTC.

The J gene is TRBJ2-1, the V gene TRBV27; 9 nucleotides match TRBD2. V dropped 7 bases and J dropped 0; count of bases not matched to a gene: 4. Germline assignment: CDR1 MNHEY and CDR2 SMNVEV (reference sequence). The CDR3 extends over 15 amino acids. CDR3 nucleotide sequence: TGTGCCAGCATTCCGACTAGCGGCTCCTACAATGAGCAGTTCTTC. It specifies CASIPTSGSYNEQFF.

The genes are TRBV9 and TRBJ2-5, with 7 bases identical to TRBD2. Germline CDR1 SGDLS, CDR2 YYNGEE. This CDR3 comprises 18 residues. The V gene end was trimmed by 0 bases and the J gene end by 0 bases; junction bases not matched to a gene: 11. In DNA, the CDR3 is TGTGCCAGCAGCGTAGTCATAATAGCGGGCCGGTACCAAGAGACCCAGTACTTC. Its protein is CASSVVIIAGRYQETQYF.

This chain connects TRBV18 to TRBJ2-7; perhaps TRBD2 as D (6 bases). The CDR3 contains 13 residues. Germline V gene lookup returns CDR1 KGHSH and CDR2 LQKENI. V lost 6 bases and J lost 6, with 15 bases in between. The CDR3 spells CASSPVGGGEQYF. CDR3 DNA sequence: TGTGCCAGCTCGCCGGTGGGGGGAGGCGAGCAGTACTTC. Full variable domain (rest looked up from reference TRBV18 and TRBJ2-7): NAGVMQNPRHLVRRRGQEARLRCSPMKGHSHVYWYRQLPEEGLKFMVYLQKENIIDESGMPKERFSAEFPKEGPSILRIQQVVRGDSAAYFCASSPVGGGEQYFGPGTRLTVT.

The V call is TRBV20-1, the J call TRBJ2-7, with D unclear. The germline V gene has CDR1 DFQATT and CDR2 SNEGSKA (reference sequence). The CDR3 contains 10 residues. The V end lost 5 bases, the J end lost 7 bases, and 9 bases lay between the germline ends. CDR3 nucleotides: TGCAGTGCTCCCTTCCAGGAGCAGTACTTC. As protein: CSAPFQEQYF.

The chain couples TRBV7-9 to TRBJ2-7; 7 bases are shared with TRBD2. J gave up 0 bases and V 5 bases, and 13 bases lay outside the gene matches. Per germline, CDR1 SEHNR and CDR2 FQNEAQ (reference sequence). This CDR3 spans 17 amino acids. The CDR3 DNA reads TGTGCCAGCAGCCCAAGGGCGGGGGTAGAGTTCTCCTACGAGCAGTACTTC. It translates to CASSPRAGVEFSYEQYF.

The chain employs TRBV30 and TRBJ1-2; D perhaps matches TRBD1 (6 bases). Germline CDR1 is GTSNPN and CDR2 is SVGIG (reference sequence). The CDR3 totals 12 residues. Trimming left V 4 bases short and J 8 bases short, with 14 bases between. The DNA of the CDR3 is TGTGCCTGGACCCAGGGGATGGGAGGCTACACCTTC. It is translated as CAWTQGMGGYTF.

This sequence joins TRBV5-1 and TRBJ1-1, with D hard to call. CDR1 and CDR2 (germline): SGHRS, YFSETQ. The CDR3 covers 13 residues. The germline V and J ends were trimmed by 4 bases and 3 bases, with 10 bases remaining between them. The CDR3 loop reads CASSSGLDTEAFF. The CDR3, as DNA: TGCGCCAGCAGCAGCGGACTGGACACTGAAGCTTTCTTT.

The CDR3 reads CASSYPGDIYGYTF. The CDR3 DNA is TGTGCCAGCAGTTACCCAGGGGACATCTATGGCTACACCTTC. The rearrangement uses TRBV6-5 and TRBJ1-2; tentative D call: TRBD1 (6 bases). V was trimmed by 2 bases and J by 4 bases, leaving 11 bases between them. This CDR3 has 14 residues. From germline, CDR1 is MNHEY and CDR2 SVGAGI.